These T cell receptor beta chains were read from a single sample in a study of cytomegalovirus exposure and HLA in healthy donors. Libraries were prepared by immunoSEQ multiplex PCR; TCRdb keeps only in-frame clonotypes and omits some of them. The data hold over 120,000 clones, with 75% to 90% observed a single time. The sample was PBMCs. All receptors come from a woman under 30 in good health and CMV-seropositive. CDR3s include the opening cysteine and the closing phenylalanine or tryptophan. D genes are given only for firm matches. Some rows have no size entry. The others give once, few or many, or a class for an expanded clone.

j_gene,abundance,d_gene,v_gene,CDR3aa,CDR3nt
TRBJ1-2,.,TRBD1,TRBV19,CASTGTDNYGYTF,TGTGCCAGTACCGGGACAGACAACTATGGCTACACCTTC
TRBJ2-7,.,TRBD2,TRBV9,CASSVGTLAGGPYEQYF,TGTGCCAGCAGCGTAGGTACCCTAGCGGGGGGGCCCTACGAGCAGTACTTC
TRBJ2-7,.,.,TRBV5-1,CASGPGGLDFWGNYEQYF,TGCGCCAGCGGCCCTGGGGGGTTAGATTTCTGGGGAAACTACGAGCAGTACTTC
TRBJ2-1,.,TRBD1,TRBV27,CASSSTGFHNEQFF,TGTGCCAGCAGTTCGACAGGGTTCCACAATGAGCAGTTCTTC
TRBJ2-3,.,.,TRBV5-1,CASRSRRGGGSTDTQYF,TGCGCCAGCAGATCCCGACGGGGAGGGGGGAGCACAGATACGCAGTATTTT
TRBJ1-5,.,.,TRBV10-3,CAISAQTESQPQHF,TGTGCCATCAGTGCCCAGACGGAGAGCCAGCCCCAGCATTTT
TRBJ2-2,.,.,TRBV27,CASSLRGSWAGELFF,TGTGCCAGCAGTTTAAGGGGTTCTTGGGCCGGGGAGCTGTTTTTT
TRBJ2-1,.,TRBD2,TRBV19,CASSPGTIPEQFF,TGTGCCAGTAGTCCCGGGACTATCCCTGAGCAGTTCTTC
TRBJ1-1,.,TRBD1,TRBV9,CASSVAGWDRNTEAFF,TGTGCCAGCAGCGTCGCTGGTTGGGACAGGAACACTGAAGCTTTCTTT
TRBJ2-3,.,.,TRBV27,CASSLRGGGVTDTQYF,TGTGCCAGCAGTTTACGAGGGGGAGGGGTCACAGATACGCAGTATTTT
TRBJ2-2,.,.,TRBV9,CASSVAPDSTGELFF,TGTGCCAGCAGCGTAGCTCCCGACAGCACCGGGGAGCTGTTTTTT
TRBJ2-1,.,TRBD1,TRBV4-1,CASSQEPGQGYNEQFF,TGCGCCAGCAGCCAGGAACCGGGACAGGGTTACAATGAGCAGTTCTTC
TRBJ2-3,.,.,TRBV7-9,CASSPHGVSSTDTQYF,TGTGCCAGCAGCCCACACGGGGTTAGTAGCACAGATACGCAGTATTTT
TRBJ2-5,.,.,TRBV11-3,CASSSGPGGSQETQYF,TGTGCCAGCAGCTCCGGCCCTGGAGGGTCGCAAGAGACCCAGTACTTC
TRBJ1-5,.,.,TRBV28,CASSFVQNSNQPQHF,TGTGCCAGCAGTTTCGTGCAGAATAGCAATCAGCCCCAGCATTTT
TRBJ2-1,.,.,TRBV7-3,CASSPLLARDEQFF,TGTGCCAGCAGCCCCTTACTAGCCAGGGATGAGCAGTTCTTC
TRBJ2-2,.,.,TRBV7-9,CASSPRGYVLNTGELFF,TGTGCCAGCAGCCCCCGGGGGTACGTCTTGAACACCGGGGAGCTGTTTTTT
TRBJ2-7,.,TRBD2,TRBV27,CASSHSGSYEQYF,TGTGCCAGCAGCCACAGCGGGAGCTACGAGCAGTACTTC
TRBJ2-7,.,TRBD1,TRBV15,CATSRSGTGGYEQYF,TGTGCCACCAGCAGGTCCGGGACAGGAGGCTACGAGCAGTACTTC
TRBJ2-1,once,TRBD2,TRBV7-2,CASSLGLAGGLGNEQFF,TGTGCCAGCAGCTTAGGGCTAGCGGGGGGGCTTGGTAATGAGCAGTTCTTC
TRBJ2-3,.,TRBD2,TRBV15,CATSGTSGGAIDTQYF,TGTGCCACCAGCGGAACTAGCGGGGGGGCTATAGATACGCAGTATTTT
TRBJ2-3,.,TRBD2,TRBV7-3,CASSSPAGGSDTQYF,TGTGCCAGCAGCTCCCCTGCGGGGGGGTCAGATACGCAGTATTTT
TRBJ2-1,.,.,TRBV7-6,CASSPYRAHEQFF,TGTGCCAGCAGCCCATACAGGGCTCATGAGCAGTTCTTC
TRBJ1-1,.,.,TRBV10-3,CAISDTGTPNTEAFF,TGTGCCATCAGTGATACCGGGACACCGAACACTGAAGCTTTCTTT
TRBJ1-2,.,TRBD1,TRBV6-1,CASSESPQGAQGYTF,TGTGCCAGCAGTGAATCCCCTCAGGGGGCGCAGGGCTACACCTTC
TRBJ2-3,.,TRBD2,TRBV6-5,CASSYSSLAGVYTQYF,TGTGCCAGCAGTTACTCGAGCCTAGCGGGGGTGTATACGCAGTATTTT
TRBJ2-7,.,.,TRBV21-1,CASSKEGLAGAQSSYEQYF,TGTGCCAGCAGCAAGGAGGGACTAGCGGGGGCTCAAAGCTCCTACGAGCAGTACTTC
TRBJ1-1,.,.,TRBV19,CASSIGWRDGRIGAFF,TGTGCCAGTAGTATTGGGTGGAGGGACGGACGGATCGGAGCTTTCTTT
TRBJ1-5,.,TRBD1,TRBV28,CASRGQYSNQPQHF,TGTGCCAGCAGGGGACAGTATAGCAATCAGCCCCAGCATTTT
TRBJ1-1,.,.,TRBV2,CAARKEGNTEAFF,TGTGCCGCTCGCAAGGAGGGGAACACTGAAGCTTTCTTT
TRBJ2-7,.,TRBD1,TRBV28,CASSSTGTGSYEQYF,TGTGCCAGCAGTTCTACCGGGACAGGTTCCTACGAGCAGTACTTC
TRBJ2-6,.,.,TRBV29-1,CSVEEGLANVLTF,TGCAGCGTTGAGGAGGGGTTGGCCAACGTCCTGACTTTC
TRBJ1-6,.,.,TRBV27,CASRAMGSSYNSPLHF,TGTGCCAGCAGAGCCATGGGGAGCTCCTATAATTCACCCCTCCACTTT
TRBJ2-7,.,TRBD1,TRBV4-1,CASSQDWTGGEEQYF,TGCGCCAGCAGCCAAGATTGGACAGGGGGTGAGGAGCAGTACTTC
TRBJ1-2,.,.,TRBV5-4,CASFNPGGGRAYGYTF,TGTGCCAGCTTCAACCCCGGGGGGGGACGAGCCTATGGCTACACCTTC
TRBJ1-1,.,TRBD1,TRBV5-8,CASSYTSGGTEAFF,TGTGCCAGCAGCTACACCTCAGGGGGCACTGAAGCTTTCTTT
TRBJ2-7,.,TRBD1,TRBV6-5,CASRQGQVPSYEQYF,TGTGCCAGCAGACAAGGACAGGTCCCATCCTACGAGCAGTACTTC
TRBJ1-2,.,.,TRBV29-1,CSAYSGVWGYTF,TGCAGCGCTTACTCAGGGGTTTGGGGCTACACCTTC
TRBJ1-5,once,TRBD1,TRBV6-6,CASSYSGQGGHQPQHF,TGTGCCAGCAGTTACTCAGGACAGGGGGGACATCAGCCCCAGCATTTT
TRBJ1-6,.,.,TRBV27,CASSWAGSPLHF,TGTGCCAGCAGTTGGGCGGGTTCACCCCTCCACTTT
TRBJ1-2,once,TRBD1,TRBV28,CASSSYRGVDHGYTF,TGTGCCAGCAGTTCGTACAGGGGAGTCGACCATGGCTACACCTTC
TRBJ2-1,.,TRBD2,TRBV5-8,CAASRTSGVSSYNEQFF,TGTGCCGCAAGCAGGACTAGCGGGGTAAGCTCCTACAATGAGCAGTTCTTC
TRBJ2-7,.,.,TRBV6-6,CASSYSGAGEQYF,TGTGCCAGCAGTTACTCGGGGGCAGGCGAGCAGTACTTC
TRBJ1-3,.,.,TRBV6-1,CASRTDYSGNTIYF,TGTGCCAGCAGGACAGATTACTCTGGAAACACCATATATTTT
TRBJ2-3,.,.,TRBV7-2,CASSLTRQDTQYF,TGTGCCAGCAGCTTAACCCGACAAGATACGCAGTATTTT
TRBJ2-1,.,TRBD2,TRBV15,CATSREISGGYNEQFF,TGTGCCACCAGCAGAGAAATAAGCGGGGGGTACAATGAGCAGTTCTTC
TRBJ2-5,.,TRBD1,TRBV9,CASSADRGKIETQYF,TGTGCCAGCAGCGCGGACAGGGGGAAGATAGAGACCCAGTACTTC
TRBJ2-1,.,.,TRBV27,CASADTPRESNEQFF,TGTGCCAGCGCCGACACCCCGAGGGAGAGCAATGAGCAGTTCTTC
TRBJ2-2,.,TRBD1,TRBV6-5,CASSDRGTGELFF,TGTGCCAGCTCCGACAGGGGGACCGGGGAGCTGTTTTTT
TRBJ2-2,.,.,TRBV10-1,CASAGALITGELFF,TGCGCCAGCGCAGGTGCACTGATCACCGGGGAGCTGTTTTTT
TRBJ2-7,.,.,TRBV28,CASSTDRGREQYF,TGTGCCAGCAGCACAGACAGAGGGAGGGAGCAGTACTTC
TRBJ1-2,.,.,TRBV6-1,CASSDTGYGYTF,TGTGCCAGCAGCGATACAGGGTATGGCTACACCTTC
TRBJ1-6,.,TRBD1,TRBV5-1,CASSLWGQGSSWSPLHF,TGCGCCAGCAGCTTGTGGGGACAGGGGTCTTCGTGGTCACCCCTCCACTTT
TRBJ1-2,.,.,TRBV2,CASSEAPTPTANYGYTF,TGTGCCAGCAGTGAAGCGCCAACCCCGACAGCTAACTATGGCTACACCTTC
TRBJ1-2,.,.,TRBV5-4,CASSLGRDVYGYTF,TGTGCCAGCAGCTTGGGGCGGGACGTCTATGGCTACACCTTC
TRBJ1-6,.,.,TRBV28,CASSLNSISPLHF,TGTGCCAGCAGTTTAAACAGCATTTCACCCCTCCACTTT
TRBJ2-3,.,TRBD2,TRBV7-9,CASSPFYGGGSTDTQYF,TGTGCCAGCAGCCCCTTTTATGGCGGGGGGAGCACAGATACGCAGTATTTT
TRBJ2-2,.,TRBD2,TRBV27,CASSTQLLLAGGPNTGELFF,TGTGCCAGCAGCACCCAGCTACTTTTAGCGGGGGGGCCGAACACCGGGGAGCTGTTTTTT
TRBJ2-3,.,TRBD2,TRBV5-1,CASSPTSRGDTQYF,TGCGCCAGCAGCCCGACTAGCAGAGGAGATACGCAGTATTTT